The 23 T cell receptor beta chains below come from one sample, sequenced in a study of blood T cell repertoires in COVID-19. Clones were read by immunoSEQ multiplex PCR, and TCRdb kept only the in-frame ones, dropping some. The table lists about 170,000 clones, roughly nine tenths of them singletons. Sequences were obtained from peripheral blood. Source of these receptors: a man between 65 and 80 years old with acute or convalescent COVID-19.

The V gene is TRBV7-8, the J gene TRBJ2-7; possible D gene TRBD2, 5 bases. Germline V gives CDR1 SGHVS, CDR2 FQNEAQ. This CDR3 comprises 12 residues. The V end lost 4 bases, the J end lost 3 bases, and 7 bases lay between the germline ends. CDR3 sequence: CASSSRGYEQYF. The CDR3 coding sequence is TGTGCCAGCAGCTCCCGGGGCTACGAGCAGTACTTC.

The V call is TRBV7-9, the J call TRBJ2-5, with 9 bases that match TRBD2. CDR1 and CDR2 (germline): SEHNR, FQNEAQ (reference sequence). The trim removed 5 bases at V and 5 bases at J, leaving 9 bases unmatched. The CDR3 covers 15 residues. CDR3 region: CASSLRGAGGETQYF. The DNA of the CDR3 is TGTGCCAGCAGCCTCCGAGGGGCGGGAGGGGAGACCCAGTACTTC.

This rearrangement joins TRBV29-1 to TRBJ2-3; maybe TRBD2 (5 bases). The CDR3 is made up of 16 amino acids. Trimming pared 2 bases from V and 5 bases from J, leaving 20 bases between. The germline CDR1 and CDR2 sequences are SQVTM and ANQGSEA. CDR3 loop: CSVEKTGSIPQDTQYF. For the CDR3, the DNA is TGCAGCGTTGAAAAGACGGGGAGCATTCCCCAAGATACGCAGTATTTT.

This rearrangement joins TRBV3-1 (or the pseudogene TRBV3-2) to TRBJ1-1; D is unresolved. CDR1 is LGHDT, CDR2 YNNKEL, per germline (reference sequence). The CDR3 covers 13 residues. Trimming shortened V by 4 bases and J by 9 bases, and 15 bases separated the two germline ends. The CDR3 bases are TGTGCCAGCAGCCTCCGACAACAACCTCAAGCTTTCTTT. It codes for CASSLRQQPQAFF.

The chain combines TRBV18 with TRBJ2-5; D gene uncertain. Trimming removed 0 bases from V and 4 bases from J, with 9 bases in between. The germline V gene has CDR1 KGHSH and CDR2 LQKENI. This CDR3 region has 14 residues. CDR3 residues: CASSPPYRRETQYF. The CDR3 coding sequence is TGTGCCAGCTCACCACCGTACAGACGAGAGACCCAGTACTTC.

The V gene is TRBV3-1 (or the pseudogene TRBV3-2), the J gene TRBJ2-5; 11 nucleotides line up with TRBD2. Germline values: CDR1 LGHDT, CDR2 YNNKEL (reference sequence). With V trimmed by 4 bases and J by 5 bases, 12 bases remained unmatched. The CDR3 contains 17 residues. CDR3 residues: CASSPGGSGGARETQYF. The DNA of the CDR3 is TGTGCCAGCAGCCCGGGAGGTAGCGGGGGGGCTCGGGAGACCCAGTACTTC.

The count of this clone is one. The chain couples TRBV6-6 to TRBJ2-1; D possibly corresponds to TRBD2 (5 bases). Germline CDR1 MNHNY, CDR2 SVGAGI (reference sequence). There are 12 residues in the CDR3. V was clipped by 4 bases and J by 6 bases, with 7 bases between them. The CDR3 here is CASSSTSNEQFF. The CDR3 nucleotides read TGTGCCAGCAGTTCCACTAGCAATGAGCAGTTCTTC.

The V gene is TRBV7-9, the J gene TRBJ1-2; tentatively, D is TRBD1 (5 bases). Germline values: CDR1 SEHNR, CDR2 FQNEAQ (reference sequence). The V and J ends lost 4 bases and 6 bases respectively, with 18 bases between them. The CDR3 is 15 amino acids. The CDR3 DNA sequence: TGTGCCAGCAGCTCCTCCGCGCAGGGATGGAATGGCTACACCTTC. Protein sequence: CASSSSAQGWNGYTF.

The V gene is TRBV5-1, the J gene TRBJ2-5; D possibly corresponds to TRBD2 (6 bases). V was trimmed by 0 bases and J by 3 bases, leaving 15 bases between them. Germline V gene lookup returns CDR1 SGHRS and CDR2 YFSETQ. The CDR3 has 16 amino acids. The CDR3 spells CASSLAFGSTEETQYF. The CDR3 coding sequence is TGCGCCAGCAGCTTGGCCTTCGGGAGTACTGAAGAGACCCAGTACTTC.

The gene calls are TRBV5-4 and TRBJ2-1; 13 nucleotides align to TRBD2. The CDR3 totals 17 residues. J gave up 3 bases and V 4 bases, and 7 bases lay outside the gene matches. Germline-derived CDR1 and CDR2 are SGHNT and YYREEE (reference sequence). The CDR3 reads CASSVRTSGGSYNEQFF. CDR3 nucleotides: TGTGCCAGCAGCGTACGGACTAGCGGGGGTAGCTACAATGAGCAGTTCTTC.

This chain connects TRBV2 to TRBJ1-5; possibly TRBD1 for D (5 bases). The CDR3 consists of 17 residues. The germline V and J ends were trimmed by 7 bases and 0 bases, with 19 bases remaining between them. The germline gives CDR1 SNHLY, CDR2 FYNNEI. DNA of the CDR3: TGTGCCAGCACAGTAGGGGTCCTCACGATTAGCAATCAGCCCCAGCATTTT. Translated: CASTVGVLTISNQPQHF. Drawing the rest from reference TRBV2 and TRBJ1-5, the complete variable domain is EPEVTQTPSHQVTQMGQEVILRCVPISNHLYFYWYRQILGQKVEFLVSFYNNEISEKSEIFDDQFSVERPDGSNFTLKIRSTKLEDSAMYFCASTVGVLTISNQPQHFGDGTRLSIL.

Written as DNA, the CDR3 is TGTGCCAGCAGCTTGCAGGGTTCCGGGGCCAACGTCCTGACTTTC. Its translation: CASSLQGSGANVLTF. The chain carries TRBV5-4 and TRBJ2-6, with D possibly being TRBD1 (5 bases). CDR1 SGHNT and CDR2 YYREEE come from the germline V gene (reference sequence). Trimming removed 1 base at V and 4 bases at J, with 9 bases between. There are 15 residues in the CDR3. The variable domain in full, completed from reference TRBV5-4 and TRBJ2-6, reads ETGVTQSPTHLIKTRGQQVTLRCSSQSGHNTVSWYQQALGQGPQFIFQYYREEENGRGNFPPRFSGLQFPNYSSELNVNALELDDSALYLCASSLQGSGANVLTFGAGSRLTVL.

The chain carries TRBV7-9 and TRBJ2-7; 7 nucleotides match TRBD2. There are 15 residues in the CDR3. V shed 7 bases and J 2 bases; nucleotides not matched to a gene: 11. CDR1 and CDR2 from the germline V gene are SEHNR and FQNEAQ (reference sequence). This chain's CDR3 is CASMFVREIPYEQYF. DNA for the CDR3: TGTGCCAGCATGTTCGTGCGGGAGATCCCCTACGAGCAGTACTTC.

V is TRBV2 and J is TRBJ1-2, with D uncertain. This CDR3 contains 12 residues. V lost 5 bases to trimming and J lost 1 base, with 5 bases between them. Looked up from germline, CDR1 is SNHLY and CDR2 is FYNNEI. The CDR3 DNA is TGTGCCAGCAGTTTAGATAACTATGGCTACACCTTC. Its protein is CASSLDNYGYTF.

This CDR3 reads CASSLWAGTSYNEQFF. CDR3 DNA sequence: TGTGCCAGCAGCTTATGGGCGGGGACCTCCTACAATGAGCAGTTCTTC. This chain joins TRBV11-2 and TRBJ2-1, with a tentative D call TRBD2 (6 bases). Trimming removed 2 bases from V and 0 bases from J, with 11 bases in between. CDR1 is SGHAT, CDR2 FQNNGV, per germline. This CDR3 has 16 amino acids.

The chain employs TRBV4-2 and TRBJ1-2, with unresolved D. The V gene's germline CDR1 is LGHNA and CDR2 YNFKEQ. The CDR3 has 14 residues. V gave up 1 base and J gave up 6 bases, with 12 bases separating them. CDR3 amino acids: CASSQVTTSDGYTF. CDR3 bases: TGTGCCAGCAGCCAAGTGACGACATCAGATGGCTACACCTTC.

This clone appeared a single time. This sequence joins TRBV5-1 and TRBJ1-1; unclear D gene. This CDR3 is 14 amino acids long. V was shortened by 1 base and J by 1 base, with 8 bases between the two germline ends. Germline V gives CDR1 SGHRS, CDR2 YFSETQ. CDR3 region: CASSLHAGNTEAFF. The DNA of the CDR3 is TGCGCCAGCAGCTTGCACGCGGGGAACACTGAAGCTTTCTTT.

The gene calls are TRBV7-9 and TRBJ2-1; a possible D gene is TRBD1 (7 bases). Germline V lookup: CDR1 SEHNR, CDR2 FQNEAQ (reference sequence). The V end was cut by 5 bases, the J end by 7 bases, with 18 bases between. This CDR3 has 15 residues. Here the CDR3 reads CASSPPGAGGNEQFF. The CDR3 DNA reads as TGTGCCAGCAGCCCGCCGGGGGCAGGGGGGAATGAGCAGTTCTTC.

J is TRBJ1-1 and V is TRBV7-9, with D unclear. Looked up from germline, CDR1 is SEHNR and CDR2 is FQNEAQ (reference sequence). The V gene lost 5 bases and the J gene lost 1 base, with 5 bases spanning the gap. The CDR3 has 12 residues. The CDR3 coding sequence is TGTGCCAGCAGCCGGGGGAACACTGAAGCTTTCTTT. Protein sequence: CASSRGNTEAFF.

V usage is TRBV5-5 and J usage is TRBJ1-1, with D unresolved. Germline values: CDR1 SGHKS, CDR2 YYEKEE (reference sequence). Trimming stripped 5 bases from V and 2 bases from J, with 10 bases between. The CDR3 sequence is 13 residues long. CDR3 coding DNA: TGTGCCAGCAGTAGCTATATCAACACTGAAGCTTTCTTT. It specifies CASSSYINTEAFF.

The V gene is TRBV3-1 (or the pseudogene TRBV3-2), the J gene TRBJ2-5, with TRBD1 matching 9 bases. The V segment lost 1 base and the J segment 4 bases; nucleotides outside the gene matches: 4. Looked up from germline, CDR1 is LGHDT and CDR2 is YNNKEL (reference sequence). The CDR3 is 15 residues long. CDR3 DNA: TGTGCCAGCAGCCAAGGGGACAGGGAGCCAGAGACCCAGTACTTC. As protein: CASSQGDREPETQYF.

The chain combines TRBV24-1 with TRBJ1-6; possibly TRBD1 for D (5 bases). Germline V CDR1 and CDR2: KGHDR, SFDVKD. This CDR3 is 14 amino acids long. The V and J ends lost 9 bases and 6 bases respectively, with 14 bases between them. CDR3 region: CATHRGAPNSPLHF. DNA of the CDR3: TGTGCCACCCATAGGGGTGCCCCTAATTCACCCCTCCACTTT.

This sequence joins TRBV19 and TRBJ2-5; 10 bases map to TRBD2. Germline loops: CDR1 LNHDA, CDR2 SQIVND (reference sequence). This CDR3 is 15 amino acids long. V shed 9 bases, J shed 3 bases, and the junction held 10 bases outside the gene matches. The CDR3 loop is CASQTLSGGKETQYF. The CDR3 DNA is TGTGCCAGCCAAACCCTTAGCGGGGGGAAAGAGACCCAGTACTTC.